The rows below give T cell receptor beta chains drawn from one sample of a study of blood T cell repertoires in COVID-19. TCRdb keeps only in-frame clones here, not all; method: immunoSEQ multiplex PCR. The repertoire holds 34,000 or so clones, with more than 75% as singletons. Sequencing was performed on peripheral blood. These receptors were taken from a man at least 80 years old with acute or convalescent COVID-19. CDR3s include the opening cysteine and the closing phenylalanine or tryptophan. Fields, in order: D gene, V gene, J gene, CDR3 protein, CDR3 DNA. D genes are given only for firm matches.

d_call: TRBD2
v_call: TRBV7-2
j_call: TRBJ2-3
cdr3_aa: CASAAGLASSTQYF
cdr3_nt: TGTGCCAGCGCGGCAGGACTAGCTTCTTCTACGCAGTATTTT

d_call: TRBD2
v_call: TRBV5-1
j_call: TRBJ2-3
cdr3_aa: CASSLELAGSTDTQYF
cdr3_nt: TGCGCCAGCAGCTTGGAACTAGCGGGAAGCACAGATACGCAGTATTTT

d_call: NA
v_call: TRBV30
j_call: TRBJ2-1
cdr3_aa: CAWWRAGGQFF
cdr3_nt: TGTGCCTGGTGGAGGGCGGGCGGGCAGTTCTTC

d_call: NA
v_call: TRBV7-2
j_call: TRBJ2-7
cdr3_aa: CASSLRQYSSYEQYF
cdr3_nt: TGTGCCAGCAGCCTAAGACAGTATTCCTCCTACGAGCAGTACTTC

d_call: NA
v_call: TRBV28
j_call: TRBJ1-2
cdr3_aa: CASSPPGTLGGYTF
cdr3_nt: TGTGCCAGCAGTCCCCCCGGGACATTAGGAGGCTACACCTTC

d_call: TRBD1
v_call: TRBV18
j_call: TRBJ1-6
cdr3_aa: CASARGQGNSPLHF
cdr3_nt: TGTGCCAGCGCCAGGGGGCAGGGTAATTCACCCCTCCACTTT

d_call: NA
v_call: TRBV11-2
j_call: TRBJ2-1
cdr3_aa: CASSLGLPNEQFF
cdr3_nt: TGTGCCAGCAGCTTAGGACTGCCAAATGAGCAGTTCTTC

d_call: NA
v_call: TRBV2
j_call: TRBJ2-1
cdr3_aa: CASSESGSWGDEQFF
cdr3_nt: TGTGCCAGCAGTGAATCGGGTAGTTGGGGCGATGAGCAGTTCTTC

d_call: NA
v_call: TRBV6-2/TRBV6-3
j_call: TRBJ1-2
cdr3_aa: CASSDWYGYTF
cdr3_nt: TGTGCCAGCAGCGACTGGTATGGCTACACCTTC

d_call: TRBD1
v_call: TRBV4-1
j_call: TRBJ1-1
cdr3_aa: CASSRQGQEAFF
cdr3_nt: TGCGCCAGCAGCCGACAGGGACAGGAAGCTTTCTTT

d_call: NA
v_call: TRBV5-4
j_call: TRBJ2-3
cdr3_aa: CASSFTGEDTQYF
cdr3_nt: TGTGCCAGCAGCTTCACGGGAGAAGATACGCAGTATTTT

d_call: NA
v_call: TRBV4-1
j_call: TRBJ1-2
cdr3_aa: CASSQDREDGYTF
cdr3_nt: TGCGCCAGCAGCCAAGACAGGGAAGACGGCTACACCTTC

d_call: TRBD1
v_call: TRBV7-2
j_call: TRBJ1-2
cdr3_aa: CASSSAGTGRWYGYTF
cdr3_nt: TGTGCCAGCAGCTCTGCTGGGACAGGGCGATGGTATGGCTACACCTTC

d_call: NA
v_call: TRBV5-1
j_call: TRBJ2-2
cdr3_aa: CASSFSLSSTGELFF
cdr3_nt: TGCGCCAGCAGCTTTTCCCTATCTTCCACCGGGGAGCTGTTTTTT

d_call: NA
v_call: TRBV18
j_call: TRBJ2-7
cdr3_aa: CASSSRVGHEQYF
cdr3_nt: TGTGCCAGCTCCAGCAGGGTTGGTCACGAGCAGTACTTC

d_call: NA
v_call: TRBV24-1
j_call: TRBJ2-3
cdr3_aa: CATSDGAGSTDTQYF
cdr3_nt: TGTGCCACCAGTGATGGAGCGGGTTCCACAGATACGCAGTATTTT

d_call: NA
v_call: TRBV18
j_call: TRBJ2-7
cdr3_aa: CASSPKDSYEQYF
cdr3_nt: TGTGCCAGCTCACCAAAGGACAGCTACGAGCAGTACTTC

d_call: NA
v_call: TRBV1
j_call: TRBJ1-4
cdr3_aa: CTSTRGMLNEKLFF
cdr3_nt: TGCACCAGCACCCGCGGGATGCTGAATGAAAAACTGTTTTTT

d_call: NA
v_call: TRBV12-5
j_call: TRBJ2-3
cdr3_aa: CASRDSINTDTQYF
cdr3_nt: TGTGCTAGTCGGGACTCAATCAACACAGATACGCAGTATTTT

d_call: NA
v_call: TRBV28
j_call: TRBJ1-5
cdr3_aa: CASSQDPWQGSNQPQHF
cdr3_nt: TGTGCCAGCAGCCAAGATCCGTGGCAGGGCAGCAATCAGCCCCAGCATTTT